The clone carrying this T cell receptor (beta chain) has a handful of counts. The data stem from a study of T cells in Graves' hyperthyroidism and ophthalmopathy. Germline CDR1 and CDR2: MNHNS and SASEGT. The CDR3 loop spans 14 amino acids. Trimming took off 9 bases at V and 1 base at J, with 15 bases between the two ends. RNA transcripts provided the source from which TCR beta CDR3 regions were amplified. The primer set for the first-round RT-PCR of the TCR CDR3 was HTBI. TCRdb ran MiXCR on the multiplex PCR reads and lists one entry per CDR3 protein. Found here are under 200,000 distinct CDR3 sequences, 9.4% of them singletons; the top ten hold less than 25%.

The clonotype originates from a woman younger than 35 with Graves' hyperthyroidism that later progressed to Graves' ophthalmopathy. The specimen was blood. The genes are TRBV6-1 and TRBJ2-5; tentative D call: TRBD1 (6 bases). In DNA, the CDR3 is TGTGCCAGGTGGACAGCCAAATTCCAAGAGACCCAGTACTTC. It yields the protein CARWTAKFQETQYF.